The 20 T cell receptor beta chains in this list originate from one sample, sequenced in a study of control samples from healthy donors and cancer patients. Using immunoSEQ multiplex PCR, the repertoire was profiled, and TCRdb retains in-frame clones only, with some absent. Altogether tens of thousands of clones are present, around 84% being singletons, with the ten largest covering over 13%. The sequencing sample was made of blood. The receptor set was obtained from a man between 50 and 59 years old in good health.

The chain employs TRBV18 and TRBJ2-1, with a possible D match to TRBD2 (6 bases). This CDR3 is 18 amino acids long. CDR1 is KGHSH, CDR2 LQKENI, per germline. V lost 1 base to trimming and J lost 0 bases, with 16 bases between them. The CDR3 nucleotides read TGTGCCAGCTCACCACGATATGGGGGGTCCAGCTCCTACAATGAGCAGTTCTTC. Translation: CASSPRYGGSSSYNEQFF. Together with reference TRBV18 and TRBJ2-1, the CDR3 gives the full variable domain: NAGVMQNPRHLVRRRGQEARLRCSPMKGHSHVYWYRQLPEEGLKFMVYLQKENIIDESGMPKERFSAEFPKEGPSILRIQQVVRGDSAAYFCASSPRYGGSSSYNEQFFGPGTRLTVL.

This chain connects TRBV5-1 to TRBJ2-1; 7 bases fit TRBD2. Losses at the gene ends were 0 bases for V and 9 bases for J; bases not matched to a gene: 9. This CDR3 is built from 15 residues. Germline V gene data show CDR1 as SGHRS and CDR2 as YFSETQ. The CDR3 spells CASSLGGAGNIEQFF. CDR3 DNA sequence: TGCGCCAGCAGCTTGGGGGGAGCGGGAAATATTGAGCAGTTCTTC.

The chain uses TRBV18 and TRBJ2-1; D not resolved. The CDR3 extends over 15 amino acids. The germline V and J ends were trimmed by 0 bases and 5 bases, with 11 bases remaining between them. Germline V gene data show CDR1 as KGHSH and CDR2 as LQKENI. CDR3 region: CASSPPSREHNEQFF. CDR3 bases: TGTGCCAGCTCACCACCGTCGCGAGAACACAATGAGCAGTTCTTC.

This clone was picked up one time. The gene calls are TRBV12-3 or TRBV12-4 and TRBJ1-5; D might be TRBD1 (5 bases). The CDR3 totals 13 residues. Trimming pared 8 bases from V and 4 bases from J, leaving 12 bases between. The CDR3 nucleotides read TGTGCCAGCTCTGGCCGGGGGAATCAGCCCCAGCATTTT. This encodes CASSGRGNQPQHF.

This chain joins TRBV29-1 and TRBJ1-2; D gene unclear. The CDR3 contains 12 residues. V was clipped by 2 bases and J by 8 bases, with 12 bases between them. The V gene's germline CDR1 is SQVTM and CDR2 ANQGSEA. The CDR3 reads CSVEFVGRGYTF. In DNA form, the CDR3 reads TGCAGCGTTGAATTTGTAGGGCGGGGCTACACCTTC.

The chain joins TRBV6-4 to TRBJ2-5; the D gene is possibly TRBD2 (6 bases). CDR3 length: 17 residues. Per germline, CDR1 MRHNA and CDR2 SNTAGT. V was shortened by 11 bases and J by 2 bases, with 27 bases between the two germline ends. This CDR3 is CACPRGGLTSLQETQYF. CDR3 coding DNA: TGTGCCTGCCCGCGAGGTGGGCTAACTAGCCTTCAAGAGACCCAGTACTTC.

The rearrangement uses TRBV7-3 and TRBJ2-3; a possible D gene is TRBD1 (6 bases). Trimming left V 4 bases short and J 4 bases short, with 9 bases between. The CDR3 extends over 13 amino acids. Germline V lookup: CDR1 SGHTA, CDR2 FQGTGA. The CDR3 loop reads CASSSTGPDTQYF. The CDR3, as DNA: TGTGCCAGCAGCTCAACAGGGCCAGATACGCAGTATTTT.

The V gene is TRBV7-9, the J gene TRBJ1-1; D gene uncertain. Germline-derived CDR1 and CDR2 are SEHNR and FQNEAQ (reference sequence). The V and J ends lost 6 bases and 6 bases respectively, with 14 bases between them. There are 13 residues in the CDR3. CDR3 sequence: CASSQDVSAEAFF. In DNA form, the CDR3 reads TGTGCCAGCAGTCAGGACGTGTCCGCTGAAGCTTTCTTT. Drawing the rest from reference TRBV7-9 and TRBJ1-1, the complete variable domain is DTGVSQNPRHKITKRGQNVTFRCDPISEHNRLYWYRQTLGQGPEFLTYFQNEAQLEKSRLLSDRFSAERPKGSFSTLEIQRTEQGDSAMYLCASSQDVSAEAFFGQGTRLTVV.

The chain links TRBV6-2 or TRBV6-3 to TRBJ2-3; maybe TRBD2 (6 bases). CDR3 size: 15 residues. The V gene's germline CDR1 is MNHEY and CDR2 SVGEGT. V was cut by 2 bases and J by 0 bases, with 9 bases left in between. The DNA of the CDR3 is TGTGCCAGCAGTTACGCTGCGGGAAGCACAGATACGCAGTATTTT. Amino acids: CASSYAAGSTDTQYF.

The rearrangement uses TRBV6-5 and TRBJ1-6; D might be TRBD1 (5 bases). Germline CDR1 reads MNHEY; CDR2 reads SVGAGI. V lost 5 bases, J lost 14 bases, and 16 bases lay in between. This CDR3 has 13 residues. The CDR3 region has the DNA TGTGCCAGCAGTACCCGGGGCCCCCTAGCCCTCCACTTT. It is translated as CASSTRGPLALHF.

This clone appeared a single time. The rearrangement uses TRBV7-2 and TRBJ2-7; 10 nucleotides match TRBD2. Germline V gives CDR1 SGHTA, CDR2 FQGNSA. This CDR3 is built from 14 residues. The trim removed 5 bases at V and 3 bases at J, leaving 4 bases unmatched. The CDR3 loop reads CASSPIAGGYEQYF. CDR3 nucleotides: TGTGCCAGCAGCCCTATAGCGGGAGGCTACGAGCAGTACTTC.

The genes are TRBV18 and TRBJ2-7; D is undetermined. This CDR3 has 15 amino acids. In germline, CDR1 is KGHSH, CDR2 LQKENI. Trimming left V 1 base short and J 4 bases short, with 14 bases between. This CDR3 is CASSPRLSAAYEQYF. The CDR3 DNA reads as TGTGCCAGCTCACCACGACTGTCGGCAGCTTACGAGCAGTACTTC.

The rearrangement uses TRBV19 and TRBJ2-1; D is perhaps TRBD1 or TRBD2 (6 bases each). Germline-derived CDR1 and CDR2 are LNHDA and SQIVND (reference sequence). This CDR3 comprises 15 residues. Trimming removed 3 bases from V and 7 bases from J, with 16 bases in between. DNA for the CDR3: TGTGCCAGTAGTATCCGGGGGCTCAGGGGTAATGAGCAGTTCTTC. Translating gives CASSIRGLRGNEQFF.

The V and J genes are TRBV19 and TRBJ1-4; 7 bases are a match to TRBD1. Trimming removed 4 bases from V and 5 bases from J; junction bases left unmatched: 10. This CDR3 has 16 residues. Per germline, CDR1 LNHDA and CDR2 SQIVND (reference sequence). The CDR3 bases are TGTGCCAGTAGTACGATCCCGGGACAGTGGAATGAAAAACTGTTTTTT. It yields the protein CASSTIPGQWNEKLFF.

With respect to this clone: Other DNA sequences in this specimen translate into the identical CDR3. The genes are TRBV19 and TRBJ2-2; 7 nucleotides match TRBD1. The CDR3 is 15 amino acids. V trimming: 1 base; J trimming: 4 bases; junction bases outside the gene matches: 3. Germline loops: CDR1 LNHDA, CDR2 SQIVND (reference sequence). CDR3 DNA: TGTGCCAGTAGTATAGTCAACAGGGGCACCGGGGAGCTGTTTTTT. Translating gives CASSIVNRGTGELFF.

The chain couples TRBV9 to TRBJ2-3; 8 bases agree with TRBD2. The length of the CDR3 is 15 residues. The germline V gene encodes CDR1 SGDLS and CDR2 YYNGEE. With V trimmed by 0 bases and J by 5 bases, 5 bases remained unmatched. The CDR3 DNA sequence: TGTGCCAGCAGCGTAGGAGGGACTAGGGGAGATACGCAGTATTTT. Its translation: CASSVGGTRGDTQYF.

The CDR3 region has the DNA TGTGCCAGCAGTTACTCTGGACTCTCTGGAAACACCATATATTTT. This encodes CASSYSGLSGNTIYF. This chain joins TRBV6-5 and TRBJ1-3; D remains ambiguous. This CDR3 has 15 residues. The V end was cut by 0 bases, the J end by 0 bases, with 6 bases between. The V gene's germline CDR1 is MNHEY and CDR2 SVGAGI.

The rearrangement joins TRBV27 to TRBJ1-2; a weak D match, TRBD1 (6 bases). Germline-derived CDR1 and CDR2 are MNHEY and SMNVEV (reference sequence). Trimming left V 2 bases short and J 7 bases short, with 11 bases between. This CDR3 is built from 13 residues. CDR3 residues: CASSLKGGFGYTF. CDR3 sequence (DNA): TGTGCCAGCAGTTTAAAGGGGGGCTTTGGCTACACCTTC.

This clone appeared once. The chain employs TRBV11-2 and TRBJ2-7; the D is unclear. The CDR3 covers 13 residues. The V gene's germline CDR1 is SGHAT and CDR2 FQNNGV. The V end lost 0 bases, the J end lost 6 bases, and 9 bases lay between the germline ends. The CDR3 loop reads CASSLDFAIEQYF. CDR3 DNA: TGTGCCAGCAGCTTAGATTTTGCGATCGAGCAGTACTTC. Based on the CDR3 plus reference TRBV11-2 and TRBJ2-7, the full variable domain is EAGVAQSPRYKIIEKRQSVAFWCNPISGHATLYWYQQILGQGPKLLIQFQNNGVVDDSQLPKDRFSAERLKGVDSTLKIQPAKLEDSAVYLCASSLDFAIEQYFGPGTRLTVT.

In this sample, this clone turned up once. The chain recombines TRBV5-1 with TRBJ2-2; TRBD2 aligns across 8 bases. Germline V lookup: CDR1 SGHRS, CDR2 YFSETQ. CDR3 size: 15 residues. V trimming: 6 bases; J trimming: 4 bases; junction bases outside the gene matches: 8. CDR3 nucleotides: TGCGCCAGCACCATAAGCGGGAGCAGCACCGGGGAGCTGTTTTTT. Translated, it gives CASTISGSSTGELFF.